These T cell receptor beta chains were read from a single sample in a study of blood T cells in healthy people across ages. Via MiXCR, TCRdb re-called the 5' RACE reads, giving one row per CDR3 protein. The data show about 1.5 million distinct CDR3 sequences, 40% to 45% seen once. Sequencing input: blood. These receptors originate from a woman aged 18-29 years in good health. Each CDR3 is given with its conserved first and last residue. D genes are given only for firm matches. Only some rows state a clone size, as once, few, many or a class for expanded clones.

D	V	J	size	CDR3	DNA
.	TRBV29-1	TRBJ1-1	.	CNVADSNTEAFF	TGCAACGTAGCGGACAGTAACACTGAAGCTTTCTTT
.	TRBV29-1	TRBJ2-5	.	CSVPNPSWGYNEQYF	TGCAGCGTTCCTAATCCTAGCTGGGGCTACAATGAGCAGTACTTC
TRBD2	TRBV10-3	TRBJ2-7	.	CAISLSSGRAFEQYF	TGTGCCATCAGTCTGTCTAGCGGGAGGGCCTTCGAGCAGTACTTC
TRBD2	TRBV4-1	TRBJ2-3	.	CASSQEWASGKRNTQYF	TGCGCCAGCAGCCAAGAGTGGGCTAGCGGAAAAAGGAATACGCAGTATTTT
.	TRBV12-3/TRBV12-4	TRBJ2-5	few	CAQSRGPCAQETQYF	TGTGCCCAGTCTAGAGGTCCGTGCGCCCAAGAGACCCAGTACTTC
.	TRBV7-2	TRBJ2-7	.	CASGSGNTYEQYF	TGTGCCAGCGGCTCCGGGAACACCTACGAGCAGTACTTC
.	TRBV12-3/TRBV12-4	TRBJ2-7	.	CASSHSGGQYEQYF	TGTGCCAGCAGCCATTCCGGGGGGCAATACGAGCAGTACTTC
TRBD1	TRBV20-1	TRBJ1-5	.	CSARDQGEDRGMNNQPQHF	TGCAGTGCTAGAGATCAGGGGGAGGACAGGGGAATGAACAATCAGCCCCAGCATTTT
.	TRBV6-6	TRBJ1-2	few	CASTQASGYGYTF	TGTGCCAGCACGCAGGCTAGTGGCTATGGCTACACCTTC
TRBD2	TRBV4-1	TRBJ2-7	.	CASSQDSGAGGRERYF	TGCGCCAGCAGCCAAGATTCCGGAGCGGGAGGGCGAGAGCGGTACTTC
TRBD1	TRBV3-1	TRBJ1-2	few	CASSHGTGASGYTF	TGTGCCAGCAGCCACGGGACAGGGGCTAGTGGCTACACCTTC
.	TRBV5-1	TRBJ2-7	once	CASSLTPGRHPEQYF	TGCGCCAGCAGCTTAACCCCGGGACGCCATCCGGAGCAGTACTTC
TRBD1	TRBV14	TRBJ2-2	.	CASSTQGFGELFF	TGTGCCAGCAGTACACAGGGGTTCGGGGAGCTGTTTTTT
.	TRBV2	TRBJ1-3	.	CASSGGGLSSGNTIYF	TGTGCCAGCAGTGGCGGAGGTCTAAGCTCTGGAAACACCATATATTTT
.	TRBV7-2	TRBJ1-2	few	CASSSGHPLKGYGYTF	TGTGCCAGCAGCTCCGGACATCCCCTGAAGGGCTATGGCTACACCTTC
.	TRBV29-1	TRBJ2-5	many	CSVGQLKETQYF	TGCAGCGTCGGACAGCTCAAGGAGACCCAGTACTTC
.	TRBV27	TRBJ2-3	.	CASSTGDDTDTQYF	TGTGCCAGCAGTACCGGGGATGATACAGATACGCAGTATTTT
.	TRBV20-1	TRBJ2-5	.	CSAIVIGTAVYETQYF	TGCAGTGCTATCGTTATCGGAACGGCCGTTTATGAGACCCAGTACTTC
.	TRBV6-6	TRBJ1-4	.	CASSYGNRKGEKLFF	TGTGCCAGCAGTTACGGAAACAGGAAGGGGGAAAAACTGTTTTTT
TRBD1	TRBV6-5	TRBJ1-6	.	CASSSQGAGNSPLHF	TGTGCCAGCAGTTCTCAGGGGGCAGGTAATTCACCCCTCCACTTT
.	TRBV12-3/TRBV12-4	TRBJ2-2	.	CASSLGLALNTGELFF	TGTGCCAGCAGTTTGGGTCTAGCGTTAAACACCGGGGAGCTGTTTTTT
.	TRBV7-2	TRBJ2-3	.	CASSLVRVHTQYF	TGTGCCAGCAGCTTAGTTCGTGTACATACGCAGTATTTT
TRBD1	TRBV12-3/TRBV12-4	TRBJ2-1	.	CASRASRDRGGEQFF	TGTGCCAGCAGAGCTTCCCGGGACAGGGGGGGTGAGCAGTTCTTC
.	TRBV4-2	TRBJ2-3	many	CASSQDWSGTDTQYF	TGCGCCAGCAGCCAAGATTGGTCTGGGACAGATACGCAGTATTTT
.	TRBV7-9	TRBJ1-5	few	CASSLVGMGQPQHF	TGTGCCAGCAGCTTAGTTGGGATGGGTCAGCCCCAGCATTTT
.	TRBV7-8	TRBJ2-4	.	CASSTDSNIQYF	TGTGCCAGCAGCACAGATTCAAACATTCAGTACTTC
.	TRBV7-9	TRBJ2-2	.	CASSLTGIGELFF	TGTGCCAGCAGCTTAACGGGTATCGGGGAGCTGTTTTTT
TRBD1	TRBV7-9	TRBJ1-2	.	CASSLLWSQGDGYTF	TGTGCCAGCAGCTTATTATGGTCACAGGGGGATGGCTACACCTTC
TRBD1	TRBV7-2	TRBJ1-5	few	CASSPRGPLYSNQPQHF	TGTGCCAGCAGCCCCAGGGGGCCCCTTTATAGCAATCAGCCCCAGCATTTT
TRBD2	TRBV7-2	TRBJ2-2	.	CASSPSGGAGGNTGELFF	TGTGCCAGCAGCCCGTCCGGGGGTGCGGGAGGAAACACCGGGGAGCTGTTTTTT
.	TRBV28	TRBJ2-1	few	CASSLLRGVYNEQFF	TGTGCCAGCAGTCTGTTACGGGGCGTCTACAATGAGCAGTTCTTC
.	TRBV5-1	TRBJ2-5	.	CASSLGIAGSAQETQYF	TGCGCCAGCAGCTTGGGTATTGCGGGATCAGCCCAAGAGACCCAGTACTTC
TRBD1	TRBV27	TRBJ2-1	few	CASSYQGARNEQFF	TGTGCCAGCAGCTACCAGGGGGCAAGGAATGAGCAGTTCTTC
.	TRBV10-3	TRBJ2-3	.	CAISEIAKAPDTQYF	TGTGCCATCAGTGAGATCGCTAAAGCGCCAGATACGCAGTATTTT
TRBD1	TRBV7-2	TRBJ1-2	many	CASRTGTGYGYTF	TGTGCCAGCAGGACCGGGACAGGTTATGGCTACACCTTC
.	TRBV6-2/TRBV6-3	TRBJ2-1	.	CASSHIGAPSYNEQFF	TGTGCCAGCAGCCATATTGGGGCCCCAAGTTACAATGAGCAGTTCTTC
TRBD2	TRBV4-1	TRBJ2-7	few	CASSQGLAPSYEQYF	TGCGCCAGCAGCCAAGGACTAGCACCCTCCTACGAGCAGTACTTC
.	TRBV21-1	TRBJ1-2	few	CASSRWGQFFYGYTF	TGTGCCAGCAGCAGATGGGGACAGTTTTTCTATGGCTACACCTTC
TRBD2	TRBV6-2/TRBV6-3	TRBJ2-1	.	CASSYSPSGGYDEQFF	TGTGCCAGCAGTTACTCTCCTAGCGGGGGGTACGATGAGCAGTTCTTC
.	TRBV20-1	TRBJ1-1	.	CSAIGRGTEAFF	TGCAGTGCCATTGGGAGAGGTACTGAAGCTTTCTTT
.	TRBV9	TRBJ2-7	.	CASSVGSELGYNEQYF	TGTGCCAGCAGCGTAGGAAGTGAGCTGGGCTACAATGAGCAGTACTTC
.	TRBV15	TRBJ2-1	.	CATSRDPLGTLYNEQFF	TGTGCCACCAGCAGAGATCCTTTGGGGACACTTTACAATGAGCAGTTCTTC
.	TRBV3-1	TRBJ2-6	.	CASSQSRDYSGANVLTF	TGTGCCAGCAGCCAATCCCGGGATTACTCTGGGGCCAACGTCCTGACTTTC
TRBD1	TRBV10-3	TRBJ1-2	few	CAIRGTGWDYGYTF	TGTGCCATCAGGGGGACAGGGTGGGACTATGGCTACACCTTC
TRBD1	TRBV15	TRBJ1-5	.	CATIRWSPGQGIQPQHF	TGTGCCACCATCAGATGGTCCCCGGGACAGGGTATTCAGCCCCAGCATTTT
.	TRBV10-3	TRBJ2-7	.	CAATGSEDYEQYF	TGTGCCGCCACGGGGAGTGAGGACTACGAGCAGTACTTC
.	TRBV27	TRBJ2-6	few	CASSIVPVEVTGANVLTF	TGTGCCAGCTCTATTGTTCCGGTAGAGGTTACTGGGGCCAACGTCCTGACTTTC
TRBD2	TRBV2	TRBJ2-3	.	CASSVVPLGLAGDTQYF	TGTGCCAGCAGTGTGGTCCCCCTTGGACTAGCGGGAGATACGCAGTATTTT
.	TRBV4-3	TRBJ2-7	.	CASSQLKPSYNEQYF	TGCGCCAGCAGCCAATTAAAGCCCTCCTACAATGAGCAGTACTTC